The entry that follows covers one TCR beta chain sequence. Its antigen is as yet unknown. These data come from a study of CD8 T cells in Susac syndrome. The patients who served as multiple sclerosis controls were treatment-naive and had stable or active relapsing-remitting disease that fulfilled the revised McDonald criteria. TEMRA cells were FACS-enriched, unlike CD8+ and CD4+ T cells, which were negatively isolated. The CDR3 totals 13 residues. V lost 6 bases and J 8 bases, leaving 16 bases between the germline ends. Findings and caveats of the study: In its TCR sequencing and HLA analysis, the study acknowledged that the number of individuals was relatively small.

RNA in amounts of roughly 0.5 to 1 ug was reverse transcribed with random hexamers. The CDR3 of TCR beta was amplified by immunoSEQ multiplex PCR across 54 Vbeta and 13 Jbeta. One entry per CDR3 protein results from TCRdb running MiXCR on the immunoSEQ multiplex PCR reads. In the table there are over 350,000 distinct CDR3 sequences, approximately 89% of which are singletons. V and J are TRBV12-3 or TRBV12-4 and TRBJ1-2; D not certain. This sequence was found in a human donor with multiple sclerosis. The sequencing input was CD8+ T cells from PBMCs. The CDR3: CASSPGFWRGYTF. CDR3 DNA sequence: TGTGCCAGCAGCCCGGGGTTTTGGAGGGGCTACACCTTC.